The 28 T cell receptor beta chains below come from one sample, sequenced in a study of blood T cell repertoires in COVID-19. Measured with immunoSEQ multiplex PCR; TCRdb has only the in-frame clones, and not every one. The profile covers 200,000 to 250,000 clones, with around 80% appearing a single time and roughly 13% taken by the ten largest. Sequencing was performed on peripheral blood. The receptors derive from a human donor in a cohort sampled during active COVID-19.

V usage is TRBV2 and J usage is TRBJ2-7; D is possibly TRBD1 (5 bases). CDR1 is SNHLY and CDR2 is FYNNEI in the germline V gene. This CDR3 has 14 amino acids. Trimming shortened V by 7 bases and J by 1 base, and 14 bases separated the two germline ends. CDR3 nucleotides: TGTGCCAGCACCCGACAGTGGGCTTCCTACGAGCAGTACTTC. The encoded protein is CASTRQWASYEQYF.

The chain carries TRBV27 and TRBJ2-7; D perhaps matches TRBD2 (5 bases). Looked up from germline, CDR1 is MNHEY and CDR2 is SMNVEV (reference sequence). CDR3 length equals 13 residues. The V end lost 9 bases, the J end lost 0 bases, and 12 bases lay between the germline ends. The CDR3 here is CASGKRSSYEQYF. DNA of the CDR3: TGTGCCAGTGGTAAGCGGAGCTCCTACGAGCAGTACTTC.

This clone has only one observation. This chain joins TRBV20-1 and TRBJ1-2; 7 bases align to TRBD1. V trimming: 5 bases; J trimming: 5 bases; junction bases outside the gene matches: 2. This CDR3 has 11 residues. CDR1 DFQATT and CDR2 SNEGSKA come from the germline V gene (reference sequence). The CDR3 DNA reads as TGCAGTGCTCTACAGGGGTATGGCTACACCTTC. Translated: CSALQGYGYTF.

The J gene is TRBJ1-1, the V gene TRBV2; 8 bases are a match to TRBD1. This CDR3 region has 13 residues. Germline CDR1 and CDR2: SNHLY and FYNNEI. After removal of 5 bases from V and 7 bases from J, the junction contained 6 bases not matched to a gene. CDR3 region: CASSLGQGGEAFF. CDR3 in DNA: TGTGCCAGCAGTCTCGGACAGGGCGGTGAAGCTTTCTTT. Using reference TRBV2 and TRBJ1-1 for the parts outside the CDR3, the full variable domain is EPEVTQTPSHQVTQMGQEVILRCVPISNHLYFYWYRQILGQKVEFLVSFYNNEISEKSEIFDDQFSVERPDGSNFTLKIRSTKLEDSAMYFCASSLGQGGEAFFGQGTRLTVV.

The chain uses TRBV27 and TRBJ2-7; 12 bases agree with TRBD1. CDR3 length: 15 amino acids. V was clipped by 5 bases and J by 5 bases; unmatched bases: 7. CDR1 MNHEY and CDR2 SMNVEV come from the germline V gene (reference sequence). CDR3 loop: CASSPRDRGRHEQYF. In DNA, the CDR3 is TGTGCCAGCAGTCCCCGGGACAGGGGGCGGCACGAGCAGTACTTC.

The chain couples TRBV6-5 to TRBJ2-3; TRBD1 is a possible D gene (5 bases). The germline V gene encodes CDR1 MNHEY and CDR2 SVGAGI. Trimming stripped 6 bases from V and 0 bases from J, with 13 bases between. This CDR3 is built from 15 residues. CDR3: CASSPKGRSTDTQYF. In DNA, the CDR3 is TGTGCCAGCAGCCCAAAGGGGCGGAGCACAGATACGCAGTATTTT.

This chain uses TRBV5-1 with TRBJ2-7, with TRBD2 matching 13 bases. V was clipped by 0 bases and J by 5 bases; unmatched bases: 2. The CDR3 loop spans 15 amino acids. CDR1 is SGHRS and CDR2 is YFSETQ in the germline V gene. This CDR3 reads CASSLEGTSGNEQYF. Written as DNA, the CDR3 is TGCGCCAGCAGCTTGGAAGGGACTAGCGGGAACGAGCAGTACTTC.

The chain carries TRBV6-2 or TRBV6-3 and TRBJ1-5; 9 nucleotides match TRBD1. This CDR3 has 21 amino acids. Losses at the gene ends were 0 bases for V and 0 bases for J; bases not matched to a gene: 15. CDR1 and CDR2 from the germline V gene are MNHEY and SVGEGT. CDR3 amino acids: CASSYSIATGTGINSNQPQHF. The CDR3 coding sequence is TGTGCCAGCAGTTACTCGATAGCGACCGGGACAGGGATTAATAGCAATCAGCCCCAGCATTTT.

The DNA for the CDR3 is TGCAGCGGGGGGCCGGGACAGGGTAAATACTTC. It codes for CSGGPGQGKYF. V and J are TRBV29-1 and TRBJ2-5; 9 nucleotides line up with TRBD1. The CDR3 runs to 11 residues. V lost 7 bases to trimming and J lost 14 bases; unmatched junction nucleotides: 11. From germline, CDR1 is SQVTM and CDR2 ANQGSEA.

This chain connects TRBV5-4 to TRBJ2-1; perhaps TRBD2 as D (6 bases). Germline CDR1 reads SGHNT; CDR2 reads YYREEE (reference sequence). There are 14 residues in the CDR3. V lost 4 bases and J lost 4, with 12 bases in between. CDR3 residues: CASSGISGYNEQFF. The CDR3 DNA reads as TGTGCCAGCAGCGGCATTAGCGGATACAATGAGCAGTTCTTC.

The chain employs TRBV6-1 and TRBJ2-6, with D unclear. The CDR3 covers 20 residues. V shed 2 bases and J shed 0 bases, with 20 bases lying between them. Per germline, CDR1 MNHNS and CDR2 SASEGT. The CDR3 sequence: CASSESILRATSSGANVLTF. The CDR3 nucleotides are TGTGCCAGCAGTGAATCCATTCTTCGAGCGACGAGCTCTGGGGCCAACGTCCTGACTTTC.

This rearrangement joins TRBV4-1 to TRBJ2-7; 14 nucleotides line up with TRBD2. The germline V gene has CDR1 MGHRA and CDR2 YSYEKL. The ends lost 0 bases at V and 4 bases at J; junction bases unmatched: 5. The CDR3 runs to 17 residues. The CDR3 DNA reads TGCGCCAGCAGCCAAGATCCCGGGACTAGCGGGAGTTACGAGCAGTACTTC. It is translated as CASSQDPGTSGSYEQYF.

The rearrangement joins TRBV27 to TRBJ1-2, with TRBD1 identical over 9 bases. After removal of 3 bases from V and 8 bases from J, the junction contained 10 bases not matched to a gene. This CDR3 is 15 amino acids long. CDR1 and CDR2 from the germline V gene are MNHEY and SMNVEV (reference sequence). The CDR3 sequence is CASSFPGTGFNGYTF. In nucleotides, the CDR3 is TGTGCCAGCAGTTTCCCCGGGACAGGGTTTAACGGCTACACCTTC.

The chain carries TRBV6-6 and TRBJ1-5; 9 bases line up with TRBD1. The trim removed 5 bases at V and 4 bases at J, leaving 6 bases unmatched. CDR3 length: 15 amino acids. The V gene's germline CDR1 is MNHNY and CDR2 SVGAGI (reference sequence). Here the CDR3 reads CASSLGTGFNQPQHF. The CDR3 coding sequence is TGTGCCAGCAGTCTCGGGACAGGGTTTAATCAGCCCCAGCATTTT.

This chain links TRBV4-1 with TRBJ2-3, with 8 bases that match TRBD2. The V gene's germline CDR1 is MGHRA and CDR2 YSYEKL. This CDR3 region has 15 residues. The V segment lost 4 bases and the J segment 1 base; nucleotides outside the gene matches: 4. CDR3 sequence (DNA): TGCGCCAGCAGCCTTACTAGCGGCCGCACAGATACGCAGTATTTT. Encoded protein: CASSLTSGRTDTQYF.

The CDR3 loop is CASTQLQGNYGYTF. CDR3 in DNA: TGTGCCAGCACCCAATTACAGGGGAACTATGGCTACACCTTC. The V and J genes are TRBV28 and TRBJ1-2; TRBD1 matches at 7 bases. The CDR3 is 14 residues long. Germline lookup yields CDR1 MDHEN and CDR2 SYDVKM. V lost 7 bases, J lost 2 bases, and 7 bases stayed unmatched.

The chain combines TRBV2 with TRBJ2-1, with D maybe TRBD1 (7 bases). The CDR3 sequence is 16 residues long. V shed 6 bases and J shed 0 bases, with 15 bases lying between them. The germline V gene encodes CDR1 SNHLY and CDR2 FYNNEI. The DNA of the CDR3 is TGTGCCAGCAGAAAGGGGGCGGGGAGCTCCTACAATGAGCAGTTCTTC. Protein product: CASRKGAGSSYNEQFF.

The genes are TRBV30 and TRBJ2-3; TRBD2 is a possible D gene (5 bases). The CDR3 extends over 17 amino acids. V lost 0 bases and J lost 0, with 16 bases in between. Germline CDR1 reads GTSNPN; CDR2 reads SVGIG (reference sequence). The CDR3 spells CAWSVPGLAASTDTQYF. DNA for the CDR3: TGTGCCTGGAGTGTACCAGGTCTAGCTGCTAGCACAGATACGCAGTATTTT.

The rearrangement links TRBV29-1 to TRBJ2-5; possible D gene TRBD2, 5 bases. Between the trimmed V and J ends, which lost 8 bases and 9 bases, there was a span of 16 bases. Germline CDR1 SQVTM, CDR2 ANQGSEA. The CDR3 has 11 amino acids. The CDR3 loop is CSSLEAAAQYF. CDR3 sequence (DNA): TGCAGCTCATTGGAGGCCGCGGCCCAGTACTTC.

The chain is built from TRBV10-1 and TRBJ2-5, with a tentative D call TRBD2 (5 bases). The CDR3 consists of 13 residues. The germline CDR1 and CDR2 sequences are WNHNN and SYGVQD (reference sequence). Trimming shortened V by 2 bases and J by 5 bases, and 9 bases separated the two germline ends. The CDR3 DNA is TGCGCCAGCAGTGAGCGGGATAGTGAGACCCAGTACTTC. It codes for CASSERDSETQYF.

This clone showed up just a few times. The chain employs TRBV7-9 and TRBJ2-2, with 9 nucleotides matching TRBD1. Germline assignment: CDR1 SEHNR and CDR2 FQNEAQ (reference sequence). This CDR3 comprises 16 residues. With 0 bases clipped from V and 4 bases from J, the junction kept 3 bases outside the gene matches. The CDR3 reads CASSLAGTGSTGELFF. The CDR3 DNA follows: TGTGCCAGCAGCTTAGCGGGGACAGGGTCCACCGGGGAGCTGTTTTTT.

The V gene is TRBV11-2, the J gene TRBJ2-7; 8 nucleotides agree with TRBD2. This CDR3 contains 16 residues. CDR1 SGHAT and CDR2 FQNNGV come from the germline V gene. The ends lost 2 bases at V and 6 bases at J; junction bases unmatched: 12. CDR3 sequence (DNA): TGTGCCAGCAGCTTACCCCGGGGGGGAGCCCTCTCCGAGCAGTACTTC. This gives the protein CASSLPRGGALSEQYF. The full variable domain, with the rest looked up from reference TRBV11-2 and TRBJ2-7, is EAGVAQSPRYKIIEKRQSVAFWCNPISGHATLYWYQQILGQGPKLLIQFQNNGVVDDSQLPKDRFSAERLKGVDSTLKIQPAKLEDSAVYLCASSLPRGGALSEQYFGPGTRLTVT.

The chain uses TRBV29-1 and TRBJ2-1; TRBD2 matches 7 bases. Germline values: CDR1 SQVTM, CDR2 ANQGSEA. V dropped 4 bases and J dropped 6; count of bases not matched to a gene: 9. The CDR3 is 14 amino acids. CDR3 in DNA: TGCAGCGTTGCCCGGGAGAGCGGGGTCAATGAGCAGTTCTTC. It specifies CSVARESGVNEQFF.

The rearrangement uses TRBV21-1 and TRBJ1-2. TRBV21-1 is described as a pseudogene. CDR3 length: 14 amino acids. This CDR3 is CASTLWEGWYGYTF. CDR3 bases: TGTGCCAGCACCCTGTGGGAGGGATGGTATGGCTACACCTTC.

V is TRBV7-2 and J is TRBJ1-2, with D possibly being TRBD1 (6 bases). CDR3 size: 13 residues. The V gene lost 2 bases and the J gene lost 8 bases, with 12 bases spanning the gap. The germline CDR1 and CDR2 sequences are SGHTA and FQGNSA. The CDR3 DNA reads TGTGCCAGCAGCTTACCCCCAGGGGCCGGCTACACCTTC. Protein sequence: CASSLPPGAGYTF. The full variable domain, its missing parts supplied by reference TRBV7-2 and TRBJ1-2, is GAGVSQSPSNKVTEKGKDVELRCDPISGHTALYWYRQSLGQGLEFLIYFQGNSAPDKSGLPSDRFSAERTGGSVSTLTIQRTQQEDSAVYLCASSLPPGAGYTFGSGTRLTVV.

This clone was seen a single time. V is TRBV7-2 and J is TRBJ2-7, with TRBD1 matching over 11 bases. The CDR3 covers 14 residues. V shed 4 bases, J shed 6 bases, and the junction held 5 bases outside the gene matches. Germline CDR1 is SGHTA and CDR2 is FQGNSA. CDR3 DNA: TGTGCCAGCAGCTCCTCCGGGACAGGGGGCGAGCAGTACTTC. It is translated as CASSSSGTGGEQYF.

V usage is TRBV4-1 and J usage is TRBJ2-1; 7 nucleotides agree with TRBD1. The CDR3 runs 15 residues. Trimming at V came to 4 bases and at J to 5 bases, leaving 8 bases not matched to a gene. Germline-derived CDR1 and CDR2 are MGHRA and YSYEKL. DNA for the CDR3: TGCGCCAGCAGCCCCCGGGACAGAGTTGACAATGAGCAGTTCTTC. It is translated as CASSPRDRVDNEQFF.

The chain carries TRBV27 and TRBJ1-5; TRBD1 aligns across 9 bases. Per the germline V gene, CDR1 is MNHEY and CDR2 is SMNVEV (reference sequence). The trim removed 3 bases at V and 6 bases at J, leaving 6 bases unmatched. The CDR3 length is 15 residues. As DNA, the CDR3 is TGTGCCAGCAGTTTGTCCACAGGGGGCTTTCAGCCCCAGCATTTT. This codes for CASSLSTGGFQPQHF.